This T cell receptor (beta chain) was sequenced in a study of T cell repertoires in cytomegalovirus infection. Study in general: Selected CMV epitopes included recently identified HLA-C-restricted ones as well as well-studied HLA-B-restricted ones. Carrying CMV and the relevant HLA type showed in public TCR beta signatures.

The CDR3 has 13 amino acids. V dropped 10 bases and J dropped 5 bases, with 14 bases sitting between them. Per germline, CDR1 KGHDR and CDR2 SFDVKD. This clonotype has more than one count but fewer than ten. Its target is unknown. TCRdb independently ran MiXCR on the reads; one entry per CDR3 protein. The sample has some 940,000 distinct CDR3 sequences; less than 35% are singletons. Study-wide results and limits: There were HLA-C-restricted CMV-specific TCR beta clonotypes dominating the ex vivo response. Pooled public TCR beta family frequency picked out CMV carriers with the relevant HLA.

This chain uses TRBV24-1 with TRBJ2-1; the D call may be TRBD1 or TRBD2 (5 bases each). The clonotype was recovered from a human donor in good health (CMV status not recorded). Some clones in this sample may be carry-over from other donors' samples. Sequences were derived from cultured CD8+ T cells from PBMCs, sampled from culture after CMV antigen stimulation. CDR3 in amino acids: CATDPGRDNEQFF. The CDR3 region has the DNA TGTGCCACGGACCCAGGGCGGGACAATGAGCAGTTCTTC.